These 7 T cell receptor beta chains were sequenced from one sample in a study of control samples from healthy donors and cancer patients (dated by TCRdb to 2018 to 2021). Library creation used the immunoSEQ multiplex PCR assay. This is the immuneACCESS table as TCRdb keeps it, with only in-frame sequences that have V and J called. A part of the clones is gone; compared with another copy, unresolved V genes explain less than half, and the rest is unexplained. This sample holds 90,000 to 150,000 clones; about 87% were observed only once. The ten most abundant clones make up roughly 3.4% of the sample. Material: blood. The receptors were gathered from a man aged 35 to 55 in good health.

The chain combines TRBV18 with TRBJ2-7, with unresolved D. Trimming left V 0 bases short and J 4 bases short, with 10 bases between. Germline V gene data show CDR1 as KGHSH and CDR2 as LQKENI. The CDR3 has 14 amino acids. CDR3 amino acids: CASSPPVAVYEQYF. Here the CDR3 DNA reads TGTGCCAGCTCACCACCAGTGGCCGTGTACGAGCAGTACTTC.

The CDR3 loop reads CSARESGAAFF. CDR3 sequence (DNA): TGCAGTGCTAGAGAGTCAGGGGCAGCTTTCTTT. The chain is built from TRBV20-1 and TRBJ1-1; possible D gene TRBD1, 6 bases. V lost 0 bases and J lost 10, with 9 bases in between. CDR1 is DFQATT and CDR2 is SNEGSKA in the germline V gene (reference sequence). This CDR3 contains 11 residues.

This clone has at least ten counts. V is TRBV18 and J is TRBJ1-1; TRBD1 is a possible D gene (5 bases). Looked up from germline, CDR1 is KGHSH and CDR2 is LQKENI. Trimming removed 3 bases from V and 0 bases from J, with 17 bases in between. The CDR3 is 17 amino acids. CDR3 residues: CASSPLPGGGVNTEAFF. DNA for the CDR3: TGTGCCAGCTCACCCCTCCCCGGGGGAGGGGTGAACACTGAAGCTTTCTTT.

The V gene is TRBV10-1, the J gene TRBJ2-5, with D hard to call. Germline loops: CDR1 WNHNN, CDR2 SYGVQD (reference sequence). Trimming took off 0 bases at V and 2 bases at J, with 10 bases between the two ends. The CDR3 length is 15 residues. CDR3 protein: CASSESRQVQETQYF. CDR3 in DNA: TGCGCCAGCAGTGAGTCGCGGCAGGTACAAGAGACCCAGTACTTC.

The chain has TRBV20-1 and TRBJ1-3; D not certain. Trimming removed 3 bases at V and 3 bases at J, with 6 bases between. The CDR3 spans 12 residues. CDR1 and CDR2 (germline): DFQATT, SNEGSKA (reference sequence). CDR3 sequence: CSASSSGNTIYF. CDR3 coding DNA: TGCAGTGCTAGTTCTAGTGGAAACACCATATATTTT.

This chain links TRBV30 with TRBJ2-7, with a weak D call TRBD1 (6 bases). Per the germline V gene, CDR1 is GTSNPN and CDR2 is SVGIG (reference sequence). Trimming removed 4 bases at V and 6 bases at J, with 13 bases between. CDR3 size: 12 residues. CDR3 sequence: CAWNPGQGEQYF. In nucleotides, the CDR3 is TGTGCCTGGAACCCGGGACAAGGCGAGCAGTACTTC.

The chain recombines TRBV7-2 with TRBJ1-1; D remains ambiguous. Germline V gene sequence: CDR1 SGHTA, CDR2 FQGNSA. CDR3 length: 14 amino acids. V was shortened by 7 bases and J by 5 bases, with 17 bases between the two germline ends. CDR3 sequence: CASTRPVSGTEAFF. DNA for the CDR3: TGTGCCAGCACCCGCCCTGTTAGTGGGACTGAAGCTTTCTTT. The variable domain in full, completed from reference TRBV7-2 and TRBJ1-1, reads GAGVSQSPSNKVTEKGKDVELRCDPISGHTALYWYRQSLGQGLEFLIYFQGNSAPDKSGLPSDRFSAERTGGSVSTLTIQRTQQEDSAVYLCASTRPVSGTEAFFGQGTRLTVV.